This entry is about one TCR beta chain. A much more abundant neighbour one base away suggests this may be a read error. Unmatched junction bases numbered 5, after V lost 4 bases and J lost 3 bases. The CDR3 spans 14 residues. Germline CDR1 is MDHEN and CDR2 is SYDVKM. These data come from a study of T cells in Graves' hyperthyroidism and ophthalmopathy. In the study overall: The authors collected peripheral blood at initial diagnosis, before any treatment.

Authors of the study amplified TCR beta CDR3 regions from RNA transcripts. The primer set for the first-round RT-PCR of the TCR CDR3 was HTBI. TCRdb recomputed calls from the multiplex PCR reads with MiXCR, one row per CDR3 protein. The sample yields a few hundred thousand distinct CDR3 sequences, 15% to 17% seen once. The sequence was collected from a woman younger than 30 with Graves' hyperthyroidism. Sequencing was done on a sample of blood. The chain recombines TRBV28 with TRBJ2-7; 8 bases line up with TRBD1. The CDR3 sequence is CASSSAGGIYEQYF. The CDR3 bases are TGTGCCAGCAGTTCGGCAGGGGGCATCTACGAGCAGTACTTC. Looking up the rest from reference TRBV28 and TRBJ2-7 gives the full variable domain: DVKVTQSSRYLVKRTGEKVFLECVQDMDHENMFWYRQDPGLGLRLIYFSYDVKMKEKGDIPEGYSVSREKKERFSLILESASTNQTSMYLCASSSAGGIYEQYFGPGTRLTVT.